This is a list of T cell receptor beta chains from one sample in a study of early T cells in non-severe SARS-CoV-2 infection. TCRdb used MiXCR to reprocess the 5' RACE reads, holding one entry per CDR3 protein. The sample carries 86,000 or so distinct CDR3 sequences, approximately 6% recorded once. Sequencing input: whole blood. The origin of the receptors is an adult who was a healthcare worker with PCR-confirmed SARS-CoV-2 infection or an uninfected control (not recorded which). Both conserved end residues are part of each CDR3. Fields, in order: V gene, J gene, D gene, CDR3 protein. D genes are given only for firm matches.

>TRBV18|TRBJ2-2|-
CASSPLRGQGSGELFF
>TRBV11-2|TRBJ2-3|TRBD1
CASSLDRRTDTQYF
>TRBV10-3|TRBJ1-1|-
CAISESGSAEAFF
>TRBV12-3/TRBV12-4|TRBJ1-5|-
CASSATGWPQHF
>TRBV2|TRBJ1-1|-
CASSGVGKRTEAFF
>TRBV18|TRBJ2-5|-
CASSRQVGQETQYF
>TRBV2|TRBJ2-1|TRBD2
CASSEASGVYNEQFF
>TRBV12-3/TRBV12-4|TRBJ2-7|TRBD2
CASSLLAGGWYEQYF
>TRBV6-1|TRBJ2-6|-
CASFGGSGANVLTF
>TRBV5-6|TRBJ1-3|-
CASSLVDSGGNTIYF